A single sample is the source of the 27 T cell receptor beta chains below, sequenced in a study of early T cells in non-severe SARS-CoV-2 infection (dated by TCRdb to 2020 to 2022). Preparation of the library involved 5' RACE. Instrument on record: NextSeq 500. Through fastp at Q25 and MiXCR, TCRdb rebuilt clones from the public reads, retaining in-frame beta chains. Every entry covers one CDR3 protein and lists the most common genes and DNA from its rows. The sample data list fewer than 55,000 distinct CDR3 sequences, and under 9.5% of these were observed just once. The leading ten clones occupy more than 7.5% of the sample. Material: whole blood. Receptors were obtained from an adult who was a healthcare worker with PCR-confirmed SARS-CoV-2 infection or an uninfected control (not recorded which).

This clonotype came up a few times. The CDR3 sequence: CASSSGGINYNEQFF. DNA for the CDR3: TGTGCCAGCAGCTCAGGGGGCATAAACTACAATGAGCAGTTCTTC. V usage is TRBV5-6 and J usage is TRBJ2-1, with TRBD1 matching over 8 bases. The CDR3 runs to 15 residues. Germline lookup yields CDR1 SGHDT and CDR2 YYEEEE. Germline trimming cut 3 bases from V and 3 bases from J; bases unmatched to any gene: 5.

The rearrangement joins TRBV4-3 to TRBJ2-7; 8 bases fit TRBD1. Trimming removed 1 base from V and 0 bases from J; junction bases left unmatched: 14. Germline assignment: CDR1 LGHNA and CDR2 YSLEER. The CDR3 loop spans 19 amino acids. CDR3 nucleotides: TGCGCCAGCAGCCAAGGGACACAGGGGGTACAGACAGCCTCCTACGAGCAGTACTTC. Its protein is CASSQGTQGVQTASYEQYF.

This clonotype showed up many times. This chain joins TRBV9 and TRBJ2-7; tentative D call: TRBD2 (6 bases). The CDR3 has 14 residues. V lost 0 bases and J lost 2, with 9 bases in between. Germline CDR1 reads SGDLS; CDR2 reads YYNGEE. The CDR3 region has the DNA TGTGCCAGCAGCGTAGAGGGACTCCCCTACGAGCAGTACTTC. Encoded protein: CASSVEGLPYEQYF.

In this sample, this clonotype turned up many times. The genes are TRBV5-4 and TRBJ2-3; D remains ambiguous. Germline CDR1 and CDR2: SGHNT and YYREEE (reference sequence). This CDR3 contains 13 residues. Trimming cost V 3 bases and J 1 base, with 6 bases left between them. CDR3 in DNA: TGTGCCAGCAGCTCAAAGGGCACAGATACGCAGTATTTT. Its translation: CASSSKGTDTQYF.

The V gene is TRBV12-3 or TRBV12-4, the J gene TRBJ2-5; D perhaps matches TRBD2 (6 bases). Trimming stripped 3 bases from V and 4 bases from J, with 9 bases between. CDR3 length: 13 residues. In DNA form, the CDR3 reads TGTGCCAGCAGTTTGGGGGGACTAGAGACCCAGTACTTC. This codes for CASSLGGLETQYF.

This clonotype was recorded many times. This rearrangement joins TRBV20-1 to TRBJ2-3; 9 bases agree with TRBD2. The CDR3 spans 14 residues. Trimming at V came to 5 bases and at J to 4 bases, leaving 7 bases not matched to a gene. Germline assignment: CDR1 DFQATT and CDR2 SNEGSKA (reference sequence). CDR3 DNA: TGCAGTGCTCGGGCGGGGGGGATTCCAGATACGCAGTATTTT. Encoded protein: CSARAGGIPDTQYF.

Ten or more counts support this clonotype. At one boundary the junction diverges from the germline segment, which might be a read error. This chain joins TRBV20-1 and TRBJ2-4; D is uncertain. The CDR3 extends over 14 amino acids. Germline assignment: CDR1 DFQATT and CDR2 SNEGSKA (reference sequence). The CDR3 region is CSANQDGSKNIQYF. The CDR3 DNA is TGCAGCGCTAACCAAGACGGATCTAAAAACATTCAGTACTTC.

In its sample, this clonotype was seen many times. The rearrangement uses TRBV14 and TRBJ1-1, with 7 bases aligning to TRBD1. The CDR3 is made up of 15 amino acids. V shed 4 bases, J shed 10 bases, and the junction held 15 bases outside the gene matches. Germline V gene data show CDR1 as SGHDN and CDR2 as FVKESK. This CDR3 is CASSPQDRWPGGAFF. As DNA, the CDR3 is TGTGCCAGCAGCCCCCAGGACAGGTGGCCTGGGGGAGCTTTCTTT. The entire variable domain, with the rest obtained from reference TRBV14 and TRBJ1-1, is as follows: EAGVTQFPSHSVIEKGQTVTLRCDPISGHDNLYWYRRVMGKEIKFLLHFVKESKQDESGMPNNRFLAERTGGTYSTLKVQPAELEDSGVYFCASSPQDRWPGGAFFGQGTRLTVV.

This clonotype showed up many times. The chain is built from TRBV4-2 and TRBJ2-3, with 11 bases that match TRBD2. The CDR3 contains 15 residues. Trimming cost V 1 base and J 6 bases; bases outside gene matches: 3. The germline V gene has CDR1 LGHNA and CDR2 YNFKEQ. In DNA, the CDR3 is TGTGCCAGCAGCCAAGGGACTAGCGGGTCGGATACGCAGTATTTT. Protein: CASSQGTSGSDTQYF.

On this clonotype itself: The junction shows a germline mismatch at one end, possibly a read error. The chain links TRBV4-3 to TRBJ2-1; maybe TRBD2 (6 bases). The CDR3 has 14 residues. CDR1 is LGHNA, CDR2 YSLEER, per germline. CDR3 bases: TGCACCAGCAGCCAAGAGGCGACTAGCAATGAGCAGTTCTTC. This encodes CTSSQEATSNEQFF.

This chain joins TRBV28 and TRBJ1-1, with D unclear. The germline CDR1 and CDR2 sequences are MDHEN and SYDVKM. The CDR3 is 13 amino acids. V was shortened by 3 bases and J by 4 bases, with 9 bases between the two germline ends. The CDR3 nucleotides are TGTGCCAGCAGTTTTCGGGGAGCCACTGAAGCTTTCTTT. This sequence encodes CASSFRGATEAFF.

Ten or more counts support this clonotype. The CDR3 protein is CASSSDRFKDQPQHF. Written as DNA, the CDR3 is TGTGCCAGCAGCTCTGACAGGTTCAAAGATCAGCCCCAGCATTTT. The V call is TRBV7-8, the J call TRBJ1-5; perhaps TRBD1 as D (6 bases). The CDR3 runs 15 residues. Deletions cut 4 bases from V and 5 bases from J, with 15 bases between. The germline V gene has CDR1 SGHVS and CDR2 FQNEAQ.

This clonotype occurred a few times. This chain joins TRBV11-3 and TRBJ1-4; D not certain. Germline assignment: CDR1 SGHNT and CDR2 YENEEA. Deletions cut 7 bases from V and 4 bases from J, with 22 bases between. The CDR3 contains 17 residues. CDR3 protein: CASTMPCWWGNNEKLFF. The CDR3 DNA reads TGTGCCAGCACAATGCCCTGTTGGTGGGGTAATAATGAAAAACTGTTTTTT. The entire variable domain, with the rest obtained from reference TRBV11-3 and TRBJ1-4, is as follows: EAGVVQSPRYKIIEKKQPVAFWCNPISGHNTLYWYLQNLGQGPELLIRYENEEAVDDSQLPKDRFSAERLKGVDSTLKIQPAELGDSAVYLCASTMPCWWGNNEKLFFGSGTQLSVL.

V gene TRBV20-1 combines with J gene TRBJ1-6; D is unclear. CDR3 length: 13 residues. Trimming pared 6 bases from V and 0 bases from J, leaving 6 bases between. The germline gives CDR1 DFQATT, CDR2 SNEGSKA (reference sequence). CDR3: CSASSSYNSPLHF. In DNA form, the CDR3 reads TGCAGTGCCAGTAGCTCCTATAATTCACCCCTCCACTTT.

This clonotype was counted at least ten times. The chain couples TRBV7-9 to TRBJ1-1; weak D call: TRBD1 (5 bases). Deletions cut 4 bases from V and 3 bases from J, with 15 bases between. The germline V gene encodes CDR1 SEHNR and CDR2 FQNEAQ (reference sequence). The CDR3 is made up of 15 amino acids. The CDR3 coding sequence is TGTGCCAGCAGCTCGACCAGGGCACTGGACACTGAAGCTTTCTTT. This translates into CASSSTRALDTEAFF.

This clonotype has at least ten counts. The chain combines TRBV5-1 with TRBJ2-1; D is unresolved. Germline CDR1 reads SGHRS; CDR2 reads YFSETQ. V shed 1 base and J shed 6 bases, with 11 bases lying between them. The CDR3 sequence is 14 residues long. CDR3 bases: TGCGCCAGCAGCTTGTCGTGGCTAGTCAATGAGCAGTTCTTC. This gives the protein CASSLSWLVNEQFF. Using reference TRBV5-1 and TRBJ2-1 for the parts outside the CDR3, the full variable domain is KAGVTQTPRYLIKTRGQQVTLSCSPISGHRSVSWYQQTPGQGLQFLFEYFSETQRNKGNFPGRFSGRQFSNSRSEMNVSTLELGDSALYLCASSLSWLVNEQFFGPGTRLTVL.

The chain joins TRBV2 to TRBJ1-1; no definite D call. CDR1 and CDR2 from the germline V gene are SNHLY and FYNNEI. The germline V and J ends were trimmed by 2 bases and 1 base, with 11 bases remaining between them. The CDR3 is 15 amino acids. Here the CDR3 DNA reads TGTGCCAGCAGTGAATATACAGTAGGGAACACTGAAGCTTTCTTT. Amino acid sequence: CASSEYTVGNTEAFF.

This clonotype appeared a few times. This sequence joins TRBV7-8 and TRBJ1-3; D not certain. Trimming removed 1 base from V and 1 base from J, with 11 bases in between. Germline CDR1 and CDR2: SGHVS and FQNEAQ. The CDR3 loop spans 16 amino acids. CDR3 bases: TGTGCCAGCAGCTTAGTAGGGCCGAGTTCTGGAAACACCATATATTTT. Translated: CASSLVGPSSGNTIYF. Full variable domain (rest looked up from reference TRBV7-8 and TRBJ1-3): GAGVSQSPRYKVAKRGQDVALRCDPISGHVSLFWYQQALGQGPEFLTYFQNEAQLDKSGLPSDRFFAERPEGSVSTLKIQRTQQEDSAVYLCASSLVGPSSGNTIYFGEGSWLTVV.

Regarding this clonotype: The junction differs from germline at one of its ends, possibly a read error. The CDR3 DNA reads TGCGTCAGCAGCCTGCTCCGGGAGAGCCTGAACACTGAAGCTTTCTTT. It is translated as CVSSLLRESLNTEAFF. This chain links TRBV4-3 with TRBJ1-1; D gene uncertain. This CDR3 contains 16 residues. The germline CDR1 and CDR2 sequences are LGHNA and YSLEER.

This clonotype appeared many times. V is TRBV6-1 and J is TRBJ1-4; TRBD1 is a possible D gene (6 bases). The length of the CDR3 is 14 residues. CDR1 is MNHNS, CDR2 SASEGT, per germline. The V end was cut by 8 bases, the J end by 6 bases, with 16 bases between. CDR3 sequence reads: CASVPGTRDEKLFF. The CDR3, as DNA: TGTGCCAGCGTCCCCGGGACACGAGATGAAAAACTGTTTTTT.

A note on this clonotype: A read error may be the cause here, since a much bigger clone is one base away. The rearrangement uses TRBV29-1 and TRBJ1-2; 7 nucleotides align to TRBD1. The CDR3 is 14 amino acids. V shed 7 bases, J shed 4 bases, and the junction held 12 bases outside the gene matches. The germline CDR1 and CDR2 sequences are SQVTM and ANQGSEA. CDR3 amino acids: CSERGTEPSYGYTF. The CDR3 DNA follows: TGCAGCGAGAGGGGGACAGAGCCCTCCTATGGCTACACCTTC.

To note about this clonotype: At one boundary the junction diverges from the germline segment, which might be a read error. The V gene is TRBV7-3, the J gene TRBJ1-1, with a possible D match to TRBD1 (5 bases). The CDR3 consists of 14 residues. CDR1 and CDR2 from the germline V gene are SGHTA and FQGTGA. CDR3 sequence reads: CASSGDAGYTEALF. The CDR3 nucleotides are TGTGCCAGCAGTGGGGACGCAGGCTACACTGAAGCTTTGTTT.

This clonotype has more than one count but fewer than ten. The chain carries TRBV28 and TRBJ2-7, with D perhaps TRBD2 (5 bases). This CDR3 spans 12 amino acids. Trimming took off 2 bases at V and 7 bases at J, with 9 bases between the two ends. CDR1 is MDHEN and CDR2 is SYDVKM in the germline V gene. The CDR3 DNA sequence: TGTGCCAGCAGTTTAAGAGGGCGGGAGCAGTACTTC. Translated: CASSLRGREQYF.

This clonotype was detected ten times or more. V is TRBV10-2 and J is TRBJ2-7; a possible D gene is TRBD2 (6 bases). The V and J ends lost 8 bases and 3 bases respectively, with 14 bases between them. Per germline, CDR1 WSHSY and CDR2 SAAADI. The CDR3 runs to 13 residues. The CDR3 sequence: CASGRTGLYEQYF. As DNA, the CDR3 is TGCGCCAGCGGAAGGACGGGACTCTACGAGCAGTACTTC.

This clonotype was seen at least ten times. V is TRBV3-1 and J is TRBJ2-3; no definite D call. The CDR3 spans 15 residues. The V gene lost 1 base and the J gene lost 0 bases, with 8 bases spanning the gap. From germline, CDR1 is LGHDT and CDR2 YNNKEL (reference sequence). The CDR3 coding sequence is TGTGCCAGCAGCCAAGGGTATTACAGCACAGATACGCAGTATTTT. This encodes CASSQGYYSTDTQYF.

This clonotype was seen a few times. The CDR3 loop is CASSLVGLAGDTQYF. DNA of the CDR3: TGTGCCAGCAGCTTAGTAGGCCTAGCGGGTGATACGCAGTATTTT. The rearrangement links TRBV7-6 to TRBJ2-3, with 8 bases that match TRBD2. The trim removed 1 base at V and 6 bases at J, leaving 6 bases unmatched. Germline V gives CDR1 SGHVS, CDR2 FNYEAQ. The CDR3 runs 15 residues.

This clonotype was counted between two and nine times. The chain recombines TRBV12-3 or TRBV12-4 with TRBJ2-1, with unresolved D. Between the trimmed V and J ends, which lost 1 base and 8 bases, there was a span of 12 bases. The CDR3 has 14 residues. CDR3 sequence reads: CASSLGIQHHEQFF. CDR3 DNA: TGTGCCAGCAGTTTAGGGATACAGCACCATGAGCAGTTCTTC.